The clone carrying this T cell receptor beta chain was counted only a few times. The sample is drawn from a study of T cells after yellow fever vaccination. Trimming cost V 1 base and J 2 bases; bases outside gene matches: 7. This CDR3 is built from 18 residues. Germline V gene sequence: CDR1 MGHRA, CDR2 YSYEKL. The study made its TCR cDNA through 5'RACE template switching. That step introduced a universal primer site along with UMIs. TCRdb itself ran the 5' RACE reads through MiXCR, one entry per CDR3 protein. Of 500,000 to 650,000 distinct CDR3 sequences listed, approximately 13% are singletons. Material: PBMCs, obtained on the day of the yellow fever booster vaccination. The chain has TRBV4-1 and TRBJ2-1; TRBD1 matches at 11 bases. This TCR derives from a man aged 30 to 45 who received the YFV17D yellow fever vaccine. The chain's CDR3 is CASSQAFSGQGAYNEQFF. The CDR3 nucleotides are TGCGCCAGCAGCCAAGCGTTCTCGGGACAGGGGGCCTACAATGAGCAGTTCTTC.